What follows are 29 T cell receptor beta chains derived from one specimen sequenced in a study of T-cell memory formation after mild COVID-19. Via MiXCR, TCRdb re-called the 5' RACE reads, giving one row per CDR3 protein. The sample carries fewer than 650,000 distinct CDR3 sequences, approximately 21% recorded once. The specimen sequenced was PBMCs or a T cell subset sorted from them (not recorded which). These receptors were taken from an adult woman who had mild COVID-19 (a few samples of this study predate the infection). Cell type and time point are not known.

A few counts support this clonotype. This rearrangement joins TRBV12-5 to TRBJ1-3; D gene unclear. Germline lookup yields CDR1 LGHNT and CDR2 FRNRAP. The CDR3 extends over 21 amino acids. V was trimmed by 0 bases and J by 4 bases, leaving 28 bases between them. In DNA, the CDR3 is TGTGCTAGTGGTTTGGTAGATATGGTAAGGAGAGGGAAGCCCTTCGGAAACACCATATATTTT. This gives the protein CASGLVDMVRRGKPFGNTIYF.

This clonotype was seen more than once but under ten times. The V call is TRBV5-1, the J call TRBJ2-7; D is ambiguous. The V end was cut by 0 bases, the J end by 2 bases, with 9 bases between. CDR3 length: 14 residues. CDR1 SGHRS and CDR2 YFSETQ come from the germline V gene. CDR3 bases: TGCGCCAGCAGCTTGGGCTACGGGCCCTACGAGCAGTACTTC. Its translation is CASSLGYGPYEQYF.

This clonotype was found many times. V and J are TRBV19 and TRBJ1-1; D uncertain. V dropped 3 bases and J dropped 5 bases, with 7 bases sitting between them. This CDR3 is built from 12 residues. Germline assignment: CDR1 LNHDA and CDR2 SQIVND (reference sequence). The CDR3 is CASSMGGTEAFF. The DNA of the CDR3 is TGTGCCAGTAGTATGGGTGGGACTGAAGCTTTCTTT.

The sample holds a few counts of this clonotype. The chain is built from TRBV7-6 and TRBJ1-4; 12 bases fit TRBD1. Unmatched junction bases numbered 10, after V lost 3 bases and J lost 2 bases. The CDR3 covers 19 residues. Germline V gene lookup returns CDR1 SGHVS and CDR2 FNYEAQ. Written as DNA, the CDR3 is TGTGCCAGCAGCTTGCCAGCCGGGACAGGGGGCGCGACTAATGAAAAACTGTTTTTT. This gives the protein CASSLPAGTGGATNEKLFF.

In its sample, this clonotype was seen many times. This chain connects TRBV12-3 or TRBV12-4 to TRBJ1-1, with TRBD1 identical over 8 bases. V shed 4 bases and J 0 bases; nucleotides not matched to a gene: 1. The CDR3 has 14 amino acids. As DNA, the CDR3 is TGTGCCAGCAGTTGGACAGGGATGAACACTGAAGCTTTCTTT. Encoded protein: CASSWTGMNTEAFF.

This clonotype was recorded many times. The V call is TRBV4-3, the J call TRBJ1-3; a weak D match, TRBD1 (6 bases). V shed 2 bases and J shed 7 bases, with 15 bases lying between them. The CDR3 runs 15 residues. Germline lookup yields CDR1 LGHNA and CDR2 YSLEER. CDR3 bases: TGCGCCAGCAGCCAATTTCAGGGGACGCTCAACACCATATATTTT. This sequence encodes CASSQFQGTLNTIYF.

This clonotype was detected ten times or more. The rearrangement uses TRBV7-9 and TRBJ2-5, with a possible D match to TRBD2 (5 bases). Germline assignment: CDR1 SEHNR and CDR2 FQNEAQ (reference sequence). The length of the CDR3 is 13 residues. The germline V and J ends were trimmed by 5 bases and 2 bases, with 9 bases remaining between them. This CDR3 reads CASSPRRQETQYF. The CDR3 nucleotides read TGTGCCAGCAGCCCCCGGAGGCAAGAGACCCAGTACTTC.

The chain uses TRBV7-9 and TRBJ2-3; TRBD2 agrees at 8 bases. Germline V gives CDR1 SEHNR, CDR2 FQNEAQ (reference sequence). The CDR3 is made up of 15 amino acids. The V segment lost 5 bases and the J segment 5 bases; nucleotides outside the gene matches: 9. The CDR3 reads CASSLLGRAVDTQYF. The CDR3 DNA is TGTGCCAGCAGCCTTCTCGGGAGGGCTGTAGATACGCAGTATTTT.

This clonotype was counted only a few times. This chain connects TRBV9 to TRBJ2-2; TRBD1 matches at 7 bases. This CDR3 region has 13 residues. CDR1 is SGDLS and CDR2 is YYNGEE in the germline V gene. V lost 3 bases, J lost 6 bases, and 2 bases stayed unmatched. CDR3 protein: CASSAGQAGELFF. In DNA form, the CDR3 reads TGTGCCAGCAGCGCCGGACAGGCCGGGGAGCTGTTTTTT.

The chain combines TRBV4-1 with TRBJ1-1; D gene unclear. CDR1 and CDR2 (germline): MGHRA, YSYEKL. The V gene lost 4 bases and the J gene lost 2 bases, with 17 bases spanning the gap. The CDR3 consists of 16 residues. The CDR3: CASSLREGGGNTEAFF. The CDR3 DNA sequence: TGCGCCAGCAGCCTCCGAGAGGGCGGAGGAAACACTGAAGCTTTCTTT.

This clonotype was recorded many times. The chain has TRBV7-8 and TRBJ2-3; a weak D match, TRBD2 (6 bases). CDR1 is SGHVS, CDR2 FQNEAQ, per germline. V was cut by 5 bases and J by 4 bases, with 7 bases left in between. The CDR3 has 12 amino acids. DNA for the CDR3: TGTGCCAGCAGCCCGGGAGCAGATACGCAGTATTTT. Translation gives CASSPGADTQYF.

This clonotype was observed a handful of times. The chain couples TRBV2 to TRBJ2-1; D is ambiguous. CDR1 is SNHLY, CDR2 FYNNEI, per germline. CDR3 length: 14 residues. V lost 8 bases and J 0 bases, leaving 11 bases between the germline ends. CDR3 nucleotide sequence: TGTGCCAGCCGTCGGTCGAGCTCCTACAATGAGCAGTTCTTC. It encodes CASRRSSSYNEQFF.

At least ten counts were recorded for this clonotype. This rearrangement joins TRBV3-1 to TRBJ2-1; D not resolved. CDR1 is LGHDT and CDR2 is YNNKEL in the germline V gene (reference sequence). The CDR3 runs 15 residues. V lost 0 bases and J lost 4, with 10 bases in between. DNA for the CDR3: TGTGCCAGCAGCCAAGAACGGACCCTTTACAATGAGCAGTTCTTC. Translating gives CASSQERTLYNEQFF.

This clonotype was detected only a few times. V gene TRBV3-1 combines with J gene TRBJ2-2; perhaps TRBD2 as D (6 bases). This CDR3 spans 16 amino acids. Trimming shortened V by 4 bases and J by 0 bases, and 12 bases separated the two germline ends. Germline V CDR1 and CDR2: LGHDT, YNNKEL (reference sequence). This CDR3 is CASSPRDWANTGELFF. For the CDR3, the DNA is TGTGCCAGCAGCCCGCGGGACTGGGCGAACACCGGGGAGCTGTTTTTT.

The V call is TRBV5-1, the J call TRBJ2-1; tentatively, D is TRBD1 (5 bases). This CDR3 is 15 amino acids long. V lost 4 bases and J 1 base, leaving 12 bases between the germline ends. The germline CDR1 and CDR2 sequences are SGHRS and YFSETQ. CDR3 region: CASSPDTLSYNEQFF. DNA of the CDR3: TGCGCCAGCAGCCCGGACACTTTATCCTACAATGAGCAGTTCTTC.

This clonotype was observed a handful of times. This rearrangement joins TRBV20-1 to TRBJ2-3; unclear D gene. The CDR3 extends over 14 amino acids. Trimming pared 3 bases from V and 4 bases from J, leaving 14 bases between. Germline V gives CDR1 DFQATT, CDR2 SNEGSKA (reference sequence). This chain's CDR3 is CSASRERWADTQYF. The CDR3 coding sequence is TGCAGTGCTAGTCGTGAGAGGTGGGCAGATACGCAGTATTTT.

The sample holds a few counts of this clonotype. V is TRBV12-3 or TRBV12-4 and J is TRBJ2-1; 10 positions match TRBD2. This CDR3 has 15 amino acids. J lost 4 bases, V lost 6 bases, and 6 bases had no gene match. CDR3 coding DNA: TGTGCCAGCAGGTATTCTAGCGGGGGATACAATGAGCAGTTCTTC. It yields the protein CASRYSSGGYNEQFF.

This clonotype was counted between two and nine times. The V and J genes are TRBV7-6 and TRBJ2-7; D possibly uses TRBD1 or TRBD2 (5 bases each). Between the trimmed V and J ends, which lost 0 bases and 4 bases, there was a span of 10 bases. Per germline, CDR1 SGHVS and CDR2 FNYEAQ. The CDR3 sequence is 14 residues long. CDR3 sequence: CASSLAGEWYEQYF. For the CDR3, the DNA is TGTGCCAGCAGCTTAGCGGGGGAGTGGTACGAGCAGTACTTC.

This chain connects TRBV5-1 to TRBJ2-2; TRBD1 aligns across 7 bases. The germline V gene encodes CDR1 SGHRS and CDR2 YFSETQ. CDR3 length: 16 residues. V lost 4 bases to trimming and J lost 6 bases; unmatched junction nucleotides: 12. As DNA, the CDR3 is TGCGCCAGCAGCATCGGACAGGTGAAGTTTCCCGGGGAGCTGTTTTTT. Its protein product is CASSIGQVKFPGELFF.

Turning to this clonotype: Mismatch with germline at one junction end may stem from a read error. The rearrangement links TRBV5-1 to TRBJ1-1; D is unclear. The germline V gene has CDR1 SGHRS and CDR2 YFSETQ. The CDR3 sequence is 15 residues long. The CDR3 DNA reads TGCGCCAGCAGCTTGGGCCGAGCGAGCCCGGTAGGAGCTTTATTT. This translates into CASSLGRASPVGALF.

The chain employs TRBV7-9 and TRBJ2-3; TRBD1 matches at 12 bases. Germline V CDR1 and CDR2: SEHNR, FQNEAQ (reference sequence). The CDR3 spans 19 residues. The ends lost 5 bases at V and 6 bases at J; junction bases unmatched: 18. The CDR3 loop is CASSRPGQGAGSFRDTQYF. The CDR3 region has the DNA TGTGCCAGCAGCCGCCCGGGACAGGGGGCAGGGAGCTTTAGGGATACGCAGTATTTT.

V usage is TRBV13 and J usage is TRBJ2-7, with D possibly being TRBD1 or TRBD2 (7 bases each). This CDR3 spans 17 amino acids. Per the germline V gene, CDR1 is PRHDT and CDR2 is FYEKMQ (reference sequence). V was shortened by 3 bases and J by 2 bases, with 20 bases between the two germline ends. Written as DNA, the CDR3 is TGTGCCAGCAGCTTGACGGGGAGGGGGCTCCCAACCTACGAGCAGTACTTC. Residues: CASSLTGRGLPTYEQYF.

This clonotype came up a few times. The chain employs TRBV20-1 and TRBJ2-3; 7 nucleotides align to TRBD2. The CDR3 contains 14 residues. Germline V gene lookup returns CDR1 DFQATT and CDR2 SNEGSKA (reference sequence). The ends lost 5 bases at V and 1 base at J; junction bases unmatched: 6. The CDR3 bases are TGCAGTGCTCCCGGCGCGGGGGGCACAGATACGCAGTATTTT. This encodes CSAPGAGGTDTQYF.

The chain recombines TRBV6-5 with TRBJ2-5; no reliable D call. Germline loops: CDR1 MNHEY, CDR2 SVGAGI. Trimming shortened V by 0 bases and J by 5 bases, and 13 bases separated the two germline ends. The CDR3 sequence is 15 residues long. In DNA form, the CDR3 reads TGTGCCAGCAGTTACTCTCGGACGGTCTCGGAGACCCAGTACTTC. Translated: CASSYSRTVSETQYF.

The chain recombines TRBV7-2 with TRBJ2-7; 11 bases agree with TRBD2. CDR1 SGHTA and CDR2 FQGNSA come from the germline V gene. V was clipped by 5 bases and J by 4 bases; unmatched bases: 13. CDR3 length: 17 residues. The CDR3 sequence: CASSPGTSGGRSYEQYF. The CDR3 nucleotides are TGTGCCAGCAGCCCGGGGACTAGCGGCGGGAGAAGTTACGAGCAGTACTTC.

CDR3 sequence reads: CASSPGENEQFF. CDR3 nucleotides: TGTGCCAGCTCCCCCGGGGAGAATGAGCAGTTCTTC. The rearrangement joins TRBV9 to TRBJ2-1, with D perhaps matching TRBD2 (5 bases). The CDR3 has 12 residues. Between the trimmed V and J ends, which lost 7 bases and 7 bases, there was a span of 12 bases. Germline loops: CDR1 SGDLS, CDR2 YYNGEE.

CDR3 sequence (DNA): TGTGCCAGCAGCTTAAGATACGGGGCACCCTACGAGCAGTACTTC. This gives the protein CASSLRYGAPYEQYF. The chain employs TRBV7-8 and TRBJ2-7, with D perhaps given as TRBD1 or TRBD2 (5 bases each). Germline assignment: CDR1 SGHVS and CDR2 FQNEAQ. This CDR3 is built from 15 residues. The V gene lost 2 bases and the J gene lost 2 bases, with 13 bases spanning the gap.

The chain couples TRBV14 to TRBJ2-5; D is unclear. The CDR3 loop spans 14 amino acids. Per the germline V gene, CDR1 is SGHDN and CDR2 is FVKESK. V was shortened by 1 base and J by 4 bases, with 10 bases between the two germline ends. The CDR3 DNA sequence: TGTGCCAGCAGCCAAGTTGGCAGAAGAGAGACCCAGTACTTC. It codes for CASSQVGRRETQYF.

This clonotype has a handful of counts. The chain uses TRBV4-1 and TRBJ1-2; D gene ambiguous. The length of the CDR3 is 14 residues. The V and J ends lost 4 bases and 4 bases respectively, with 13 bases between them. Germline-derived CDR1 and CDR2 are MGHRA and YSYEKL. The CDR3 nucleotides are TGCGCCAGCAGCCTCCAGGCCGACCTCTATGGCTACACCTTC. This codes for CASSLQADLYGYTF.